This T cell receptor (beta chain) was sequenced during a study of tumor-infiltrating lymphocytes in primary liver carcinoma. At the level of the study: Between about 4 and 11 cm across, the tumors were all of stage T1-T3 N0M0.

The study, taken as a whole, reports: Tumors significantly exceeded blood in top-250-clone fraction (p = 0.039).

Making TCR beta cDNA involved 400 to 600 ng total RNA and a constant-region primer. Nested multiplex PCR, run for three rounds with slightly modified ARM-PCR, yielded TCR beta libraries. TRBV1-TRBV30 forward primers paired with a C-beta reverse primer were used in the first two PCR rounds, which ran approximately 10 cycles each. MiXCR was run by TCRdb on the multiplex PCR reads, yielding one entry per CDR3 protein. The sample yields 100,000 or so distinct CDR3 sequences, approximately 68% seen once. DNA and RNA were both co-extracted from around 20-30 mg of bulk tissue that had not been sorted. Those sampled were patients whose primary liver carcinoma was treated by surgical resection. The CDR3 is 14 residues long. V shed 0 bases and J shed 7 bases, with 13 bases lying between them. Germline CDR1 reads PRHDT; CDR2 reads FYEKMQ (reference sequence). A remark on this clonotype: The antigen remains unidentified.

This receptor was obtained from a woman aged 55 to 70 with primary liver carcinoma and hepatitis B virus infection. The sequencing input was liver tumor tissue from sampling region 5. The subset here: tumor region T5, tumor centre. V usage is TRBV13 and J usage is TRBJ2-7; D may correspond to TRBD1 or TRBD2 (5 bases each). The DNA for the CDR3 is TGTGCCAGCAGCTTAGGACTTGTGGGACGGGAGCAGTACTTC. Residues: CASSLGLVGREQYF.